The sequence of this T cell receptor beta chain was determined in a study of blood T cells in healthy people across ages. Together with a sample-barcoded 5' primer, a J-beta primer mix was included in a second PCR lasting roughly 6 to 12 cycles. One entry per CDR3 protein, called by TCRdb with MiXCR from the 5' RACE reads. The sample consists of 600,000 to 650,000 distinct CDR3 sequences, roughly three fifths of them appearing once. This CDR3 is 14 amino acids long. Between the trimmed V and J ends, which lost 5 bases and 0 bases, there was a span of 10 bases. CDR1 and CDR2 (germline): SGHAT, FQNNGV.

The V gene is TRBV11-2, the J gene TRBJ1-2, with D maybe TRBD1 (5 bases). This TCR was sampled from a man aged 60 to 69 in good health. The material sequenced was blood. CDR3 coding DNA: TGTGCCAGCAGCGCGACAGTGACTAACTATGGCTACACCTTC. Its translation: CASSATVTNYGYTF.